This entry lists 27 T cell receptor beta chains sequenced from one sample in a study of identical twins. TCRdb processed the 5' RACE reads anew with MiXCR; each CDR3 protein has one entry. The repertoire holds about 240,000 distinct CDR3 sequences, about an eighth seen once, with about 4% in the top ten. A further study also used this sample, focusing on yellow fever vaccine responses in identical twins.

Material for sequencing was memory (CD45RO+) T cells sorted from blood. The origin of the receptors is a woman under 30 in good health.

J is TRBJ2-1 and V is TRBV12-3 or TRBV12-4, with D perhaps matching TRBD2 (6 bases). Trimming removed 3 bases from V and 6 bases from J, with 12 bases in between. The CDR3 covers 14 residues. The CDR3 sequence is CASSFGGRPNEQFF. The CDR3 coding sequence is TGTGCCAGCAGTTTTGGGGGGAGGCCCAATGAGCAGTTCTTC.

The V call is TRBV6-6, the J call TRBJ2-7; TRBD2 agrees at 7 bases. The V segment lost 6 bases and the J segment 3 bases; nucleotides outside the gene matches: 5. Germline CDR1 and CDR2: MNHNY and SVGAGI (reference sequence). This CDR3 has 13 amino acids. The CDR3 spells CASSPRTSYEQYF. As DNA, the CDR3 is TGTGCCAGCAGCCCACGGACTAGCTACGAGCAGTACTTC.

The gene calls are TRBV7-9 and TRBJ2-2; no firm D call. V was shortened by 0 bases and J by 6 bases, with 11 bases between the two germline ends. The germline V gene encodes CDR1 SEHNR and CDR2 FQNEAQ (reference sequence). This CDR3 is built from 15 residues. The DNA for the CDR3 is TGTGCCAGCAGCTTAGCCGGACCGACCCCCGGGGAGCTGTTTTTT. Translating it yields CASSLAGPTPGELFF.

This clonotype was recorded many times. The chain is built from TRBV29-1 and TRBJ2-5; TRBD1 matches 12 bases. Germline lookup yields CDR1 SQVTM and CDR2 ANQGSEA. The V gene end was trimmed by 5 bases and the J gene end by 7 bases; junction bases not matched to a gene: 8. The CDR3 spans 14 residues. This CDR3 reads CSVSGQGAVVTQYF. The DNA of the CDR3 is TGCAGCGTTTCGGGACAGGGGGCTGTAGTGACCCAGTACTTC.

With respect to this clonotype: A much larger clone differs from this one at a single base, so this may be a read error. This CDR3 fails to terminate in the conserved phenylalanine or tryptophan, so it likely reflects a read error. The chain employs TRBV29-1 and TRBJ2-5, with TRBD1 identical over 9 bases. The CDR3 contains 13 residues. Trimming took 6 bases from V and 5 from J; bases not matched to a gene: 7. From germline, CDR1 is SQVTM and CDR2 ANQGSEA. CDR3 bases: TGCAGCGTATACGGGACAGGGAGCGAGACCCAGTACTTG. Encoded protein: CSVYGTGSETQYL.

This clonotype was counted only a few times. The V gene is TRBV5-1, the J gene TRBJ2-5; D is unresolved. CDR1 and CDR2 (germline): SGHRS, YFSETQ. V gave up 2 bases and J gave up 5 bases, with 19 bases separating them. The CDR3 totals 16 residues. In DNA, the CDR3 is TGCGCCAGCAGCTTTACCGCGGTGAGCAATAGGGAGACCCAGTACTTC. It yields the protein CASSFTAVSNRETQYF.

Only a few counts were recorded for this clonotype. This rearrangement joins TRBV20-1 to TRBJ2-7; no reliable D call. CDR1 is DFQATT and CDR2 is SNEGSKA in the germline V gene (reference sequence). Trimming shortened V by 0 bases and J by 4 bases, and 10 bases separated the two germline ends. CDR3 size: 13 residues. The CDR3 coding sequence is TGCAGTGCTAGAGAAGGGTATCTATACGAGCAGTACTTC. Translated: CSAREGYLYEQYF.

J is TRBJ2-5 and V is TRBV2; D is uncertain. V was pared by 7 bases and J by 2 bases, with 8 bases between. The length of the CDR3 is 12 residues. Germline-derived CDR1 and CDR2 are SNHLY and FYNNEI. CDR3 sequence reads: CASTQEQETQYF. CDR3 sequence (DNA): TGTGCCAGCACTCAAGAGCAAGAGACCCAGTACTTC.

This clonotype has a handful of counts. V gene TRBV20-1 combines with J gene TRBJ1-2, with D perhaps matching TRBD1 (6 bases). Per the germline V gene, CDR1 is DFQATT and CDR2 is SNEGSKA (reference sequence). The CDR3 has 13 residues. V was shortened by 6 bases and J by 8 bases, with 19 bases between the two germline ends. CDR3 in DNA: TGCAGTGCCACAACAGGGTCGGTATCAGGCTACACCTTC. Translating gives CSATTGSVSGYTF.

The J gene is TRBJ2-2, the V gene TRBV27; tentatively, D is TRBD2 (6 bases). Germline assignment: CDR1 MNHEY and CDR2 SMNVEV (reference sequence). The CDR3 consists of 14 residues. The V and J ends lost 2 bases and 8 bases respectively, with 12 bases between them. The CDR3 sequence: CASSLLTGAGELFF. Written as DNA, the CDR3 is TGTGCCAGCAGTTTACTGACGGGAGCGGGGGAGCTGTTTTTT.

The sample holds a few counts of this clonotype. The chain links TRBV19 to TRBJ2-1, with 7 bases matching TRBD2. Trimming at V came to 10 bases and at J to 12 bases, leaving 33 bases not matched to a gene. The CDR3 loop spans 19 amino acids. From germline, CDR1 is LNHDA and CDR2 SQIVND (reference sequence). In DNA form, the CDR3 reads TGTGCCACCAAACACACAATCGGGCTCAGGAGCGGGGCAATTTTGAGGCAGTTCTTC. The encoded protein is CATKHTIGLRSGAILRQFF.

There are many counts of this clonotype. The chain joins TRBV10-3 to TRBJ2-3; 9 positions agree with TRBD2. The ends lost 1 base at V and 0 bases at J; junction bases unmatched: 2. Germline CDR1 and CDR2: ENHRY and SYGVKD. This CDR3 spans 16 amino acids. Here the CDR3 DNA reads TGTGCCATCAGTGAGTTAGCGGGGGCTAGCACAGATACGCAGTATTTT. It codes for CAISELAGASTDTQYF.

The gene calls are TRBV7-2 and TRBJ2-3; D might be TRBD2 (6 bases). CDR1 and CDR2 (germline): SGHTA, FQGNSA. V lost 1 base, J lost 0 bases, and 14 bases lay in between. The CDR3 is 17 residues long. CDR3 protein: CASSLGGGGISTDTQYF. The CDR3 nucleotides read TGTGCCAGCAGCTTAGGGGGAGGCGGGATAAGCACAGATACGCAGTATTTT.

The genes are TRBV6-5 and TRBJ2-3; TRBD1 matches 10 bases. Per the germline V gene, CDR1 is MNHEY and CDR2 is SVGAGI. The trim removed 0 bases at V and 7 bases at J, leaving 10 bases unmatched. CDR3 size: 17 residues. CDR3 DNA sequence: TGTGCCAGCAGTTACTCGCCCGGGACAGGGGATATGAATACGCAGTATTTT. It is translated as CASSYSPGTGDMNTQYF.

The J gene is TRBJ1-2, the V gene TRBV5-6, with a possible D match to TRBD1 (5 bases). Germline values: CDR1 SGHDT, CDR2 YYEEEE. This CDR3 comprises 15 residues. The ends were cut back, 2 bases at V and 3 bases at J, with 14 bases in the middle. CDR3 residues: CASSFPTGAHYGYTF. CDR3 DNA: TGTGCCAGCAGCTTTCCTACCGGGGCCCACTATGGCTACACCTTC.

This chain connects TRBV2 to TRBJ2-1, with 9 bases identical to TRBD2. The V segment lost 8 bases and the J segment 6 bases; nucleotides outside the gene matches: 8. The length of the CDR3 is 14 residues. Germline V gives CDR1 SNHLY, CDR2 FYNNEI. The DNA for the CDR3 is TGTGCCAGCCAAACCGGGACTAGCATCAATGAGCAGTTCTTC. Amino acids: CASQTGTSINEQFF.

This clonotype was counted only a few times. In DNA form, the CDR3 reads TGTGCCAGCAGTTACGAGGCTAGCGGGAGCAATGAGCAGTTCTTC. It yields the protein CASSYEASGSNEQFF. J is TRBJ2-1 and V is TRBV6-5, with 10 bases matching TRBD2. Germline V gene sequence: CDR1 MNHEY, CDR2 SVGAGI. V shed 2 bases, J shed 6 bases, and the junction held 4 bases outside the gene matches. The CDR3 extends over 15 amino acids.

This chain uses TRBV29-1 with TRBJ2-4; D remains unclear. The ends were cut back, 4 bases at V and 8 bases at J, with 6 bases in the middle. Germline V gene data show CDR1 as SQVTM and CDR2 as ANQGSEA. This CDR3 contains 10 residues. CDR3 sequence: CSVGLDIQYF. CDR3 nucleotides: TGCAGCGTTGGACTGGACATTCAGTACTTC. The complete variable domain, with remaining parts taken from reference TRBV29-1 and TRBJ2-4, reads SAVISQKPSRDICQRGTSLTIQCQVDSQVTMMFWYRQQPGQSLTLIATANQGSEATYESGFVIDKFPISRPNLTFSTLTVSNMSPEDSSIYLCSVGLDIQYFGAGTRLSVL.

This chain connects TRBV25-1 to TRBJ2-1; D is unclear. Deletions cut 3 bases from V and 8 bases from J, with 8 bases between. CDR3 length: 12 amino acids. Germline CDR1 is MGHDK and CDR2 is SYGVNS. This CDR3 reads CASSEGWDEQFF. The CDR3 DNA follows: TGTGCCAGCAGTGAGGGGTGGGATGAGCAGTTCTTC.

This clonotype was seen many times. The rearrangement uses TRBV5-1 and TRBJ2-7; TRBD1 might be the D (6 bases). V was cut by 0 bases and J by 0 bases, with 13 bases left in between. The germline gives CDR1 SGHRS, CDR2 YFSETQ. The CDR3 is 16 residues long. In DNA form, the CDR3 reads TGCGCCAGCAGCTTGGCTCCGGACAGAGTCTCCTACGAGCAGTACTTC. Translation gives CASSLAPDRVSYEQYF.

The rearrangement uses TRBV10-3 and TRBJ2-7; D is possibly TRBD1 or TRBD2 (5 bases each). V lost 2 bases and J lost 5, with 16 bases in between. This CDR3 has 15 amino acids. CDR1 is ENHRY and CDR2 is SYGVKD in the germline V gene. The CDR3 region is CAISESVQGRHEQYF. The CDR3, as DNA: TGTGCCATCAGTGAGAGCGTCCAGGGACGGCACGAGCAGTACTTC.

The CDR3 nucleotides are TGTGCCAGCAGCACAGGGGAGATGCGGGAGACCCAGTACTTC. Amino acids: CASSTGEMRETQYF. V usage is TRBV3-1 and J usage is TRBJ2-5, with 7 bases that match TRBD1. The CDR3 spans 14 residues. CDR1 is LGHDT and CDR2 is YNNKEL in the germline V gene (reference sequence). J lost 5 bases, V lost 5 bases, and 8 bases had no gene match.

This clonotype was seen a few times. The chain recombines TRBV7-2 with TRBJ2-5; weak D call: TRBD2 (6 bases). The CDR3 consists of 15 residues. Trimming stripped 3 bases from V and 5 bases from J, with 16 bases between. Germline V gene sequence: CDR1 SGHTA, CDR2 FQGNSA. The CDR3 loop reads CASSFGTPGAETQYF. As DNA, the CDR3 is TGTGCCAGCAGCTTCGGGACTCCCGGGGCGGAGACCCAGTACTTC.

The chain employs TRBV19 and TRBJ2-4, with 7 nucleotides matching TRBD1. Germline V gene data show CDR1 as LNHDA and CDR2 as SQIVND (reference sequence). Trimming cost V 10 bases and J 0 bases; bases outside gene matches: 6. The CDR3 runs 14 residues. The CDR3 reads CATRDSLAKNIQYF. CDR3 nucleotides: TGTGCCACAAGGGACAGCCTAGCCAAAAACATTCAGTACTTC.

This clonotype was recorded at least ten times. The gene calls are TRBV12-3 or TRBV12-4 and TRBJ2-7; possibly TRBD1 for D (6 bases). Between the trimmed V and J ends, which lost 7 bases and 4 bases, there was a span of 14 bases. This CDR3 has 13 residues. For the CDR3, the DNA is TGTGCCAGCAATGGACAGTCCACATACGAGCAGTACTTC. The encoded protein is CASNGQSTYEQYF.

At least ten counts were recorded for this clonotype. The CDR3 region is CASSEGPPPGPQYF. As DNA, the CDR3 is TGTGCCAGCAGTGAGGGGCCTCCCCCCGGTCCGCAGTATTTT. This chain joins TRBV6-4 and TRBJ2-3, with a tentative D call TRBD1 (5 bases). With 3 bases removed from V and 10 bases from J, the gap between germline ends came to 17 bases. Germline values: CDR1 MRHNA, CDR2 SNTAGT. This CDR3 spans 14 amino acids.

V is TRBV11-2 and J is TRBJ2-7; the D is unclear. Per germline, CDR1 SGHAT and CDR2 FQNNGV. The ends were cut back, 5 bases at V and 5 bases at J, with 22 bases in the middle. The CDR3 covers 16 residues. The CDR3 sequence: CASSPSLTQRTNEQYF. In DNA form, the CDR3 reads TGTGCCAGCAGCCCCAGCCTCACCCAAAGAACTAACGAGCAGTACTTC.